The clone carrying this TCR beta chain was picked up a small number of times. For TCRbeta, the library was prepared with unique molecular identifiers. One entry per CDR3 protein results from TCRdb running MiXCR on the PCR reads. The top ten hold under 30% of the sample, which has about 980,000 distinct CDR3 sequences, about 26% seen once. The CDR3 consists of 15 residues. The J segment lost 7 bases and the V segment lost 0 bases, leaving 3 bases of the junction unmatched. Germline V lookup: CDR1 MGHRA, CDR2 YSYEKL. The sample is drawn from a study of T-cell reconstitution after alpha-beta-depleted transplantation in children.

This clonotype was sampled from a boy in the first two years of life who had a stem cell transplant for SCID, so the T cells may come from the graft donor. Specimen: PBMCs, mostly from graft donor cells, collected 360 days after TCRalphabeta/CD19-depleted stem cell transplant. The chain carries TRBV4-1 and TRBJ1-3; 10 bases match TRBD1. CDR3 loop: CASSQEDRGTNTIYF. DNA for the CDR3: TGCGCCAGCAGCCAAGAGGACAGGGGGACCAACACCATATATTTT.